This TCR beta chain was recorded in a study of glioma-infiltrating T cells. Study-wide findings and caveats: Tissue-blood divergence was below expectation in non-neoplastic patients, above in gliomas.

CDR1 and CDR2 from the germline V gene are LGHDT and YNNKEL (reference sequence). This CDR3 spans 10 amino acids. Trimming took off 6 bases at V and 11 bases at J, with 8 bases between the two ends. A few counts support this clonotype. Its matching antigen is unknown. TCR alpha and beta CDR3 regions were amplified from RNA using iRepertoire nested multiplex PCR. TCRdb re-called the multiplex PCR reads through MiXCR, storing one row per CDR3 protein. The data show more than 9,500 distinct CDR3 sequences, approximately 26% seen once. This chain connects TRBV3-1 to TRBJ2-1; D possibly matches TRBD1 or TRBD2 (5 bases each). Sequencing was carried out using glioma tissue, nonneoplastic brain tissue, or PBMCs (not recorded which). This receptor was identified in a human donor with low-grade glioma or glioblastoma, undergoing nonglioma brain surgery, or in good health (not recorded which). CDR3 in amino acids: CASRGTQQFF. As DNA, the CDR3 is TGTGCCAGCAGGGGGACGCAGCAGTTCTTC.